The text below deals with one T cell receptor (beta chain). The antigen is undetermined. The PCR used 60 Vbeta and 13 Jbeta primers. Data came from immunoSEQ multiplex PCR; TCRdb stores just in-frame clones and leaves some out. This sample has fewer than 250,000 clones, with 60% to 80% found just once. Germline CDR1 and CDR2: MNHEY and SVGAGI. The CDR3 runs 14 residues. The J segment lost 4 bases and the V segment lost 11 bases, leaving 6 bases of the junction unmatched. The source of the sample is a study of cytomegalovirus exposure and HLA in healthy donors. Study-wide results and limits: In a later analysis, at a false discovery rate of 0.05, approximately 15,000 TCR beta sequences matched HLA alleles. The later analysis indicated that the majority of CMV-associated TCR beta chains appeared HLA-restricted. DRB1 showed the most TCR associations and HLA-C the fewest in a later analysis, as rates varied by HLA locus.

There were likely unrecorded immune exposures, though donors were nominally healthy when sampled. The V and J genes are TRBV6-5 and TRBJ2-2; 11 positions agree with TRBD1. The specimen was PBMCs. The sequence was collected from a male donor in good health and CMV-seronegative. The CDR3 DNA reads TGTGCCCATGGACAGGGGGCCCTCACCGGGGAGCTGTTTTTT. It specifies CAHGQGALTGELFF.